The present T cell receptor (beta chain) was sequenced within a study of cytomegalovirus exposure and HLA in healthy donors. Overall study context: The roughly 120 million unique TCR beta sequences, from 150 million to 200 million T cells, were found by an earlier analysis. Overall study results and limits: Earlier analysis found most TCR beta V segments productive about 90% or about 30% of the time. Overall, around 160 TCR beta chains were annotated as cytomegalovirus-associated.

Comments on this clone: Its specificity is unknown.

V was pared by 5 bases and J by 5 bases, with 17 bases between. The CDR3 runs to 15 residues. Germline CDR1 is SEHNR and CDR2 is FQNEAQ (reference sequence). 60 Vbeta and 13 Jbeta primers were used in PCR. Sequenced by immunoSEQ multiplex PCR; TCRdb stores in-frame clones only, minus some. The sample records roughly 190,000 clones, about four fifths being singletons. The rearrangement uses TRBV7-9 and TRBJ2-3; no reliable D call. The sequencing sample was made of PBMCs. This clonotype originated in a female donor in good health and CMV-seronegative. DNA of the CDR3: TGTGCCAGCAGCCCCAAGTTGCGAGTTGGAGATACGCAGTATTTT. It codes for CASSPKLRVGDTQYF.